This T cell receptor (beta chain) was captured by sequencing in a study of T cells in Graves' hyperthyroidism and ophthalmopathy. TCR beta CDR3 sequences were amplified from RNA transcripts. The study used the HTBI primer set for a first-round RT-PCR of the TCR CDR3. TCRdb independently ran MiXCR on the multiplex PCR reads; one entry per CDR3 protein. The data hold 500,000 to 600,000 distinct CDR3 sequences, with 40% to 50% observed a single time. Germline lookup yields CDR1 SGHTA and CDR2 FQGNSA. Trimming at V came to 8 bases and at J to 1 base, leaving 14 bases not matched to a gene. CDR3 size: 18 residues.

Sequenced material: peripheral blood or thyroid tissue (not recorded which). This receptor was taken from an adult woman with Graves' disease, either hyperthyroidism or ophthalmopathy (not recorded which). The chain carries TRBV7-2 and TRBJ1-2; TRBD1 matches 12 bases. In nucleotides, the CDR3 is TGTGCCAGCTCACCTGGACCGGGACAGGGGGCTCGTAACTATGGCTACACCTTC. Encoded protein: CASSPGPGQGARNYGYTF. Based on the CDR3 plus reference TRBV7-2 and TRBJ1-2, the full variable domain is GAGVSQSPSNKVTEKGKDVELRCDPISGHTALYWYRQSLGQGLEFLIYFQGNSAPDKSGLPSDRFSAERTGGSVSTLTIQRTQQEDSAVYLCASSPGPGQGARNYGYTFGSGTRLTVV.